This T cell receptor beta chain was profiled in a study of human T cells and chemical hapten exposure. Study-level background: The variation in per-sample TCR yields arose mainly from small differences in pooled library volumes.

As for time point: healthy volunteer bleed at 2 weeks. The total RNA was obtained from whole blood that was not fractionated. Trimming left V 4 bases short and J 0 bases short, with 8 bases between. CDR3 length equals 14 residues. The germline V gene encodes CDR1 MNHEY and CDR2 SMNVEV (reference sequence). Unique molecular identifiers were linked by the library to individual cDNA molecules. Per the original data handling: Across samples, TCR counts had a median of roughly 98,000 and ranged from about 20,000 to 750,000. TCRdb reanalysed the RACE reads using MiXCR and keeps one entry per CDR3 protein. These V and J calls are TCRdb output, not the study's own analysis. In the table there are 49,000 or so distinct CDR3 sequences, around 4.5% of which are singletons.

The TCR was taken from a human donor in good health. Some clones in this sample may be carry-over from other donors' samples. V and J are TRBV27 and TRBJ2-3; D could derive from TRBD1 or TRBD2 (5 bases each). The specimen sequenced was whole blood. The CDR3 loop is CASSSGPSTDTQYF. In nucleotides, the CDR3 is TGTGCCAGCAGTTCGGGACCGAGCACAGATACGCAGTATTTT.